This paragraph reports one T cell receptor beta chain. This sample stems from a study of blood T cell repertoires in COVID-19. The wider study: Sources were T cells, B-cell-depleted T cells, or PBMCs; the material itself was cDNA or gDNA.

Assay used: immunoSEQ multiplex PCR; TCRdb lists only in-frame clones, some missing. Here the sample spans 200,000 to 250,000 clones, approximately 90% being singletons. This receptor was identified in a man aged 50-59 years who had been exposed to COVID-19. The specimen sequenced was PBMCs or T cells enriched from blood (not recorded which).

Written as DNA, the CDR3 is TGTGCCAGCAGTCAGGGGGCCTACAATGAGCAGTTCTTC. Translating it yields CASSQGAYNEQFF. V gene TRBV6-5 combines with J gene TRBJ2-1; 7 bases align to TRBD1. V was pared by 5 bases and J by 2 bases, with 0 bases of the junction left unmatched. CDR1 is MNHEY and CDR2 is SVGAGI in the germline V gene. The CDR3 spans 13 residues.